This T cell receptor beta chain was recovered during a study of blood T cell repertoires in COVID-19. At the level of the study: COVID-19 samples from acute and convalescent phases originated in the United States, Italy and Spain. Sources were T cells, B-cell-depleted T cells, or PBMCs; the material itself was cDNA or gDNA.

As processed by the authors: Quantification of nucleated cells was approximated via reference gene primer amplification. Repertoires were generated with immunoSEQ multiplex PCR, while TCRdb's copy carries only in-frame clones and drops some. V, J and clone size derive from that table, while D and trimming were established from the DNA sequence. The repertoire holds under 85,000 clones, with almost 85% as singletons. What was sequenced was peripheral blood. This clonotype was obtained from a man in his forties or fifties with acute or convalescent COVID-19.

CDR3 coding DNA: TGTGCCAGCACACCCGACTCCCAACGCTACTACACTGAAGCTTTCTTT. Translated: CASTPDSQRYYTEAFF. The chain employs TRBV7-2 and TRBJ1-1; no definite D call. The germline V and J ends were trimmed by 7 bases and 3 bases, with 21 bases remaining between them. Germline loops: CDR1 SGHTA, CDR2 FQGNSA. The CDR3 has 16 residues.